The clone carrying this TCR beta chain appeared once. The entry originates in a study of blood T cell repertoires in COVID-19. Study details: The analysed material was cDNA or gDNA that came from T cells, B-cell-depleted T cells, or PBMCs.

Study processing details: How many nucleated cells were present was estimated from reference gene primer amplification. This table comes from immunoSEQ multiplex PCR, and its TCRdb copy is limited to in-frame clones, with some not included. V and J calls and clone size are as listed in that table; D and trimming were resolved from the DNA. The repertoire consists of 150,000 to 200,000 clones, with roughly 88% occurring once and the leading ten covering approximately 9.4%. This CDR3 contains 17 residues. Between the trimmed V and J ends, which lost 2 bases and 2 bases, there was a span of 18 bases. Germline V lookup: CDR1 LGHNA, CDR2 YSLEER.

This receptor was taken from a woman older than 75 with acute or convalescent COVID-19. The sequenced material came from peripheral blood. The V and J genes are TRBV4-3 and TRBJ2-5; D may be TRBD1 (6 bases). CDR3 sequence (DNA): TGCGCCAGCAGCCAATTTGGACGCAGGGGAAAACAAGAGACCCAGTACTTC. Amino acids: CASSQFGRRGKQETQYF.